The 27 T cell receptor beta chains below come from one sample, sequenced in a study of cytomegalovirus exposure and HLA in healthy donors. Some clones are missing from TCRdb's copy, which holds only in-frame ones; the method was immunoSEQ multiplex PCR. The table lists about 76,000 clones, roughly 94% of them singletons. The specimen sequenced was PBMCs. The receptors shown here come from a man aged 18 to 29 in good health and CMV-seropositive.

This rearrangement joins TRBV6-5 to TRBJ1-2, with a weak D call TRBD1 (5 bases). The germline V gene has CDR1 MNHEY and CDR2 SVGAGI. Trimming removed 4 bases from V and 7 bases from J, with 16 bases in between. CDR3 length: 14 residues. CDR3 amino acids: CASSWSGLDRGYTF. The CDR3 DNA reads TGTGCCAGCAGTTGGTCAGGGCTTGACCGTGGCTACACCTTC.

The gene calls are TRBV10-3 and TRBJ1-3, with D possibly being TRBD1 (6 bases). The length of the CDR3 is 16 residues. Germline V gives CDR1 ENHRY, CDR2 SYGVKD. The ends were cut back, 10 bases at V and 4 bases at J, with 23 bases in the middle. The CDR3 DNA is TGTGCCACTCTACTACTCAGGGGAAAATCAGGAAACACCATATATTTT. Translated: CATLLLRGKSGNTIYF.

The genes are TRBV4-1 and TRBJ2-5; the match to TRBD1 covers 10 bases. The CDR3 covers 15 residues. Germline values: CDR1 MGHRA, CDR2 YSYEKL. The V and J ends lost 0 bases and 5 bases, in that order; junction bases with no gene match: 3. The DNA for the CDR3 is TGCGCCAGCAGCCAAGATGGGACAGGGGACGAGACCCAGTACTTC. Translating it yields CASSQDGTGDETQYF.

The chain is built from TRBV7-2 and TRBJ1-4; maybe TRBD1 (5 bases). From germline, CDR1 is SGHTA and CDR2 FQGNSA. The ends were cut back, 4 bases at V and 6 bases at J, with 15 bases in the middle. The length of the CDR3 is 15 residues. This chain's CDR3 is CASSSRQNEDEKLFF. In DNA, the CDR3 is TGTGCCAGCAGCTCCCGACAGAACGAAGATGAAAAACTGTTTTTT.

The chain links TRBV5-6 to TRBJ1-2, with TRBD1 matching 7 bases. With V trimmed by 0 bases and J by 8 bases, 7 bases remained unmatched. The CDR3 spans 14 residues. The V gene's germline CDR1 is SGHDT and CDR2 YYEEEE. The CDR3 spells CASSLGETGLGYTF. CDR3 nucleotide sequence: TGTGCCAGCAGCTTGGGGGAGACAGGGTTGGGCTACACCTTC.

The CDR3 here is CASSSRDRGNDGYTF. The CDR3 bases are TGTGCCAGCAGCTCCCGGGACAGGGGGAATGATGGCTACACCTTC. V usage is TRBV7-3 and J usage is TRBJ1-2, with 11 bases identical to TRBD1. From germline, CDR1 is SGHTA and CDR2 FQGTGA. V lost 4 bases and J lost 6; bases outside the gene matches: 7. The CDR3 has 15 amino acids.

The chain couples TRBV29-1 to TRBJ1-1; 9 bases fit TRBD1. Germline V gives CDR1 SQVTM, CDR2 ANQGSEA. J lost 5 bases, V lost 7 bases, and 8 bases had no gene match. The CDR3 has 13 residues. CDR3 sequence reads: CSAGQGRRTEAFF. Written as DNA, the CDR3 is TGCAGCGCTGGACAGGGGAGGCGTACTGAAGCTTTCTTT.

The V gene is TRBV27, the J gene TRBJ2-2, with 11 bases aligning to TRBD2. The CDR3 runs 16 residues. Germline CDR1 MNHEY, CDR2 SMNVEV (reference sequence). The ends lost 6 bases at V and 4 bases at J; junction bases unmatched: 7. Here the CDR3 DNA reads TGTGCCAGCAGCTGGGGAGGACTAGCGGGCACCGGGGAGCTGTTTTTT. Translation gives CASSWGGLAGTGELFF.

The V and J genes are TRBV6-6 and TRBJ2-4; TRBD1 is a possible D gene (6 bases). The germline gives CDR1 MNHNY, CDR2 SVGAGI (reference sequence). This CDR3 is 16 amino acids long. The V end lost 2 bases, the J end lost 1 base, and 12 bases lay between the germline ends. The CDR3 DNA sequence: TGTGCCAGCAGTTACAGGGGGAGTGCGGCCAAAAACATTCAGTACTTC. It translates to CASSYRGSAAKNIQYF.

The chain joins TRBV11-2 to TRBJ2-7; tentative D call: TRBD2 (6 bases). This CDR3 is built from 13 residues. Deletions cut 5 bases from V and 1 base from J, with 9 bases between. Per germline, CDR1 SGHAT and CDR2 FQNNGV. CDR3 loop: CASSLGRSYEQYF. CDR3 bases: TGTGCCAGCAGCCTCGGGAGATCCTACGAGCAGTACTTC.

The rearrangement links TRBV7-9 to TRBJ2-1; 8 nucleotides line up with TRBD2. J lost 8 bases, V lost 5 bases, and 14 bases had no gene match. This CDR3 comprises 16 residues. Germline assignment: CDR1 SEHNR and CDR2 FQNEAQ (reference sequence). CDR3 in DNA: TGTGCCAGCAGCCCGGACGTCGGGAGGGCCTCGGATGAGCAGTTCTTC. Amino acids: CASSPDVGRASDEQFF.

The chain is built from TRBV28 and TRBJ2-3, with TRBD2 identical over 8 bases. The germline V gene has CDR1 MDHEN and CDR2 SYDVKM. Trimming at V came to 11 bases and at J to 5 bases, leaving 9 bases not matched to a gene. The CDR3 sequence is 13 residues long. The CDR3 protein is CASRGGAGDTQYF. CDR3 sequence (DNA): TGTGCCTCCCGGGGGGGGGCGGGAGATACGCAGTATTTT.

A single count supports this clone. V and J are TRBV28 and TRBJ1-5; D ambiguous. This CDR3 contains 14 residues. Trimming pared 5 bases from V and 6 bases from J, leaving 14 bases between. Per germline, CDR1 MDHEN and CDR2 SYDVKM. CDR3 in amino acids: CASSIGRLGQPQHF. CDR3 coding DNA: TGTGCCAGCAGTATAGGGAGACTAGGTCAGCCCCAGCATTTT.

The CDR3 nucleotides read TGTGCCAGCAGCCCCGGCGGCAGGGGGCAGGACACTGAAGCTTTCTTT. Its protein product is CASSPGGRGQDTEAFF. The rearrangement joins TRBV7-9 to TRBJ1-1; 8 nucleotides agree with TRBD1. V lost 5 bases, J lost 3 bases, and 11 bases stayed unmatched. Germline V gene lookup returns CDR1 SEHNR and CDR2 FQNEAQ (reference sequence). The CDR3 has 16 amino acids.

CDR3 in DNA: TGTGCCACCAGCAGAGAATTTACCGCGGGAGAGACCCAGTACTTC. Translating gives CATSREFTAGETQYF. The chain combines TRBV15 with TRBJ2-5; possibly TRBD2 for D (5 bases). V lost 0 bases to trimming and J lost 4 bases, with 12 bases between them. The CDR3 sequence is 15 residues long. Looked up from germline, CDR1 is LNHNV and CDR2 is YYDKDF (reference sequence).

The chain employs TRBV27 and TRBJ2-3; 7 positions match TRBD1. The CDR3 covers 14 residues. Germline lookup yields CDR1 MNHEY and CDR2 SMNVEV (reference sequence). V lost 3 bases, J lost 2 bases, and 2 bases stayed unmatched. In nucleotides, the CDR3 is TGTGCCAGCAGTTTGACAGGGATCACAGATACGCAGTATTTT. Translating it yields CASSLTGITDTQYF.

This rearrangement joins TRBV2 to TRBJ2-3, with 8 nucleotides matching TRBD2. CDR1 is SNHLY, CDR2 FYNNEI, per germline. The junction had 9 bases not matched to a gene; V was cut back by 3 bases and J by 1 base. The CDR3 runs 17 residues. The CDR3 nucleotides are TGTGCCAGCAGTGAGGAAACAGCGGGAGCGCGCACAGATACGCAGTATTTT. It codes for CASSEETAGARTDTQYF.

In nucleotides, the CDR3 is TGTGCCAGCAGTTGGGACAGCTCCTACGAGCAGTACTTC. Encoded protein: CASSWDSSYEQYF. This chain uses TRBV27 with TRBJ2-7; 7 bases match TRBD1. The V gene end was trimmed by 4 bases and the J gene end by 0 bases; junction bases not matched to a gene: 0. Germline CDR1 and CDR2: MNHEY and SMNVEV (reference sequence). The CDR3 loop spans 13 amino acids.

The chain recombines TRBV10-3 with TRBJ2-2, with 13 positions matching TRBD2. Germline CDR1 reads ENHRY; CDR2 reads SYGVKD. The CDR3 has 15 residues. J gave up 6 bases and V 6 bases, and 4 bases lay outside the gene matches. The CDR3 DNA sequence: TGTGCCATCAGCGGGACTAGCGGGAAAGCCGGGGAGCTGTTTTTT. It is translated as CAISGTSGKAGELFF.

The rearrangement joins TRBV10-2 to TRBJ2-7, with 9 nucleotides matching TRBD1. The length of the CDR3 is 12 residues. Germline CDR1 and CDR2: WSHSY and SAAADI. V shed 9 bases and J 4 bases; nucleotides not matched to a gene: 4. In nucleotides, the CDR3 is TGCGCCAGTACAGGGGGCGCGTACGAGCAGTACTTC. This gives the protein CASTGGAYEQYF.

This clone was observed a single time. V is TRBV11-2 and J is TRBJ1-3; D is perhaps TRBD1 (6 bases). CDR1 and CDR2 (germline): SGHAT, FQNNGV. There are 13 residues in the CDR3. Deletions cut 5 bases from V and 4 bases from J, with 9 bases between. The CDR3 reads CASSRQVGNTIYF. CDR3 nucleotide sequence: TGTGCCAGCAGCAGACAGGTGGGAAACACCATATATTTT.

This chain uses TRBV5-1 with TRBJ1-5; D is unresolved. This CDR3 spans 14 amino acids. Looked up from germline, CDR1 is SGHRS and CDR2 is YFSETQ. V lost 2 bases to trimming and J lost 7 bases, with 13 bases between them. The CDR3 DNA is TGCGCCAGCAGCTTTTTTTACGGCAGGCAGCCCCAGCATTTT. Residues: CASSFFYGRQPQHF. The whole variable domain, remainder taken from reference TRBV5-1 and TRBJ1-5, is KAGVTQTPRYLIKTRGQQVTLSCSPISGHRSVSWYQQTPGQGLQFLFEYFSETQRNKGNFPGRFSGRQFSNSRSEMNVSTLELGDSALYLCASSFFYGRQPQHFGDGTRLSIL.

The chain combines TRBV2 with TRBJ2-7, with 9 bases fitting TRBD1. The CDR3 totals 14 residues. Germline loops: CDR1 SNHLY, CDR2 FYNNEI. Trimming at V came to 7 bases and at J to 5 bases, leaving 9 bases not matched to a gene. Here the CDR3 DNA reads TGTGCCAGCAATCGCGGGACAGGGCAGAACGAGCAGTACTTC. This sequence encodes CASNRGTGQNEQYF.

The chain couples TRBV6-1 to TRBJ2-3, with 10 bases matching TRBD2. J gave up 5 bases and V 8 bases, and 7 bases lay outside the gene matches. The CDR3 is 14 residues long. From germline, CDR1 is MNHNS and CDR2 SASEGT. The CDR3 coding sequence is TGTGCCAGCGGAGGACTAGCGGAAGGAGATACGCAGTATTTT. It encodes CASGGLAEGDTQYF.

This chain uses TRBV10-3 with TRBJ2-1; 9 bases match TRBD1. Trimming took 7 bases from V and 4 from J; bases not matched to a gene: 5. The V gene's germline CDR1 is ENHRY and CDR2 SYGVKD. The CDR3 runs to 14 residues. The CDR3 here is CAITDGQGYNEQFF. CDR3 bases: TGTGCCATCACCGACGGACAGGGGTACAATGAGCAGTTCTTC.

V gene TRBV6-5 combines with J gene TRBJ1-1; TRBD1 matches at 8 bases. Losses at the gene ends were 5 bases for V and 6 bases for J; bases not matched to a gene: 5. There are 13 residues in the CDR3. The V gene's germline CDR1 is MNHEY and CDR2 SVGAGI. CDR3 region: CASSQQGGAEAFF. The CDR3 bases are TGTGCCAGCAGTCAACAGGGGGGAGCTGAAGCTTTCTTT.

This chain links TRBV29-1 with TRBJ1-1, with D possibly TRBD1 on 6 matching bases. The CDR3 is 14 residues long. Looked up from germline, CDR1 is SQVTM and CDR2 is ANQGSEA. V lost 1 base, J lost 2 bases, and 11 bases lay in between. CDR3 in amino acids: CSVEVSGVNTEAFF. The CDR3 region has the DNA TGCAGCGTTGAAGTGTCAGGGGTTAACACTGAAGCTTTCTTT.